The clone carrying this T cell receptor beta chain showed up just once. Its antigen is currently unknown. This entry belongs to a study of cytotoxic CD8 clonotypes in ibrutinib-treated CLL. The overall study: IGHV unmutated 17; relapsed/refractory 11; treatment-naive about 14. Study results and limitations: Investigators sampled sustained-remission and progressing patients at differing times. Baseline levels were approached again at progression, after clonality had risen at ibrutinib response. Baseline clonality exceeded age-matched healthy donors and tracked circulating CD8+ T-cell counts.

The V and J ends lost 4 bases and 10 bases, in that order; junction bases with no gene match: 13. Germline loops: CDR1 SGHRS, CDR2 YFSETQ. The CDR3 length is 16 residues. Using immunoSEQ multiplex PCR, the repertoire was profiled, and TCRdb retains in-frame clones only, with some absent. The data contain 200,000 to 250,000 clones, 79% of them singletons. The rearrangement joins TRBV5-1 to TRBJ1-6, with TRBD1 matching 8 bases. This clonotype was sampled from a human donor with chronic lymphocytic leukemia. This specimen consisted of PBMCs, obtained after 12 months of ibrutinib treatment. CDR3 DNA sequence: TGCGCCAGCAGCGTACAGGCAGGACAGGGCGGGTCACCCCTCCACTTT. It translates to CASSVQAGQGGSPLHF.